This is a list of T cell receptor beta chains from one sample in a study of monozygotic twins with inflammatory bowel disease. Using the 5' RACE reads, TCRdb records one entry per CDR3 protein without DNA. The sample holds around 230,000 distinct CDR3 sequences. The source material was blood. Source of these receptors: a human donor with ulcerative colitis or Crohn's disease, or a healthy co-twin of an affected twin (not recorded which). CDR3s include the opening cysteine and the closing phenylalanine or tryptophan.

J gene | V gene | CDR3 protein
TRBJ2-7 | TRBV5-1 | CASSWETVYEQYF
TRBJ1-2 | TRBV12-3/TRBV12-4 | CASSLEGGRYGYTF
TRBJ1-6 | TRBV20-1 | CSARDRDRQGSPLHF
TRBJ1-2 | TRBV7-2 | CASGRQGAGGYTF
TRBJ2-1 | TRBV7-2 | CASSLGGRYNEQFF
TRBJ1-5 | TRBV4-1 | CASSQGVDQPQHF
TRBJ2-3 | TRBV7-6 | CASSPRPDTQYF
TRBJ2-3 | TRBV12-3/TRBV12-4 | CASSPGTGGYTDTQYF
TRBJ2-6 | TRBV25-1 | CAISASGANVLTF
TRBJ2-1 | TRBV9 | CASSVRALAGNEQFF
TRBJ1-5 | TRBV28 | CASSLRGGSGKVRQPQHF
TRBJ1-5 | TRBV12-3/TRBV12-4 | CASSRLQGYQHF
TRBJ1-5 | TRBV6-1 | CASLQGGNSNQPQHF
TRBJ1-6 | TRBV18 | CASSPESKNSPLHF
TRBJ1-2 | TRBV5-1 | CASSLASGQGANGYTF
TRBJ2-1 | TRBV18 | CASSPTTGAFVEQFF
TRBJ1-4 | TRBV4-1 | CASSQMTGINEKLFF
TRBJ2-3 | TRBV3-1 | CASSQTETSTDTQYF
TRBJ1-2 | TRBV11-2 | CASSLGTAKQDYGYTF
TRBJ1-2 | TRBV4-2 | CASSPGQVDYGYTF
TRBJ2-1 | TRBV5-1 | CASSLFSVNEQFF
TRBJ2-2 | TRBV7-2 | CASSLHARGVTGELFF
TRBJ2-5 | TRBV7-7 | CASSSRAADGETQYF
TRBJ1-1 | TRBV20-1 | CSARDRGEAFF
TRBJ2-7 | TRBV7-9 | CASSLPGSYEQYF
TRBJ1-3 | TRBV12-3/TRBV12-4 | CASSARTDSGNTIYF
TRBJ2-2 | TRBV2 | CASSPLGTGELFF
TRBJ1-1 | TRBV20-1 | CSARPLQEAFF
TRBJ1-2 | TRBV20-1 | CSARGRGPNYGYTF
TRBJ1-5 | TRBV12-3/TRBV12-4 | CASSLGGQVNQPQHF
TRBJ1-2 | TRBV6-5 | CASRQGPLYTF
TRBJ1-2 | TRBV15 | CATSRAQGRDGYTF
TRBJ1-4 | TRBV29-1 | CSPNRATNEKLFF
TRBJ2-7 | TRBV6-1 | CASSPSGDRSYEQYF
TRBJ2-2 | TRBV5-6 | CASSFGSGAGELFF
TRBJ1-1 | TRBV3-1 | CASSQDWNTEAFF
TRBJ1-3 | TRBV28 | CATMTGQGESGNTIYF
TRBJ2-1 | TRBV20-1 | CSASTAGNTYNEQFF
TRBJ2-1 | TRBV5-1 | CASSYLYTYNEQFF
TRBJ2-3 | TRBV20-1 | CSATGGTGSRTDTQYF
TRBJ1-1 | TRBV12-3/TRBV12-4 | CASSLTGFQATEAFF
TRBJ2-3 | TRBV7-2 | CASSLAGLATDTQYF
TRBJ1-1 | TRBV11-2 | CASSNRQGSGSMNTEAFF
TRBJ2-3 | TRBV6-1 | CASSAILGTDTQYF
TRBJ1-2 | TRBV10-3 | CAISDRAITYYGYTF
TRBJ2-5 | TRBV7-2 | CASSRPPGQGLETQYF
TRBJ2-3 | TRBV6-1 | CASSELFRLAGPDTQYF
TRBJ1-2 | TRBV28 | CASSDTYQGYTF
TRBJ2-3 | TRBV20-1 | CSAPRADTQYF
TRBJ2-2 | TRBV7-3 | CASSLTLGNTGELFF
TRBJ1-4 | TRBV20-1 | CSARRATNEKLFF
TRBJ2-3 | TRBV20-1 | CSASRGGRGDTQYF
TRBJ2-7 | TRBV28 | CVSRTSSGNTYEQYF
TRBJ1-3 | TRBV12-3/TRBV12-4 | CASSFWAFSGNTIYF
TRBJ2-5 | TRBV24-1 | CATSEIAGAEETQYF